This T cell receptor (beta chain) was identified in a study of T cell repertoires in cytomegalovirus infection. Study summary: Matching HLA type and CMV infection were both indicated by public TCR beta signatures. Study-wide findings and caveats: The study found HLA-C-restricted CMV-specific TCR beta clonotypes dominating the ex vivo response. Identification of carriers of CMV plus the relevant HLA was performed using cumulative public TCR beta family frequency.

V gave up 6 bases and J gave up 1 base, with 12 bases separating them. CDR3 length equals 14 residues. Per germline, CDR1 SEHNR and CDR2 FQNEAQ (reference sequence). With regard to this clonotype: The antigen remains unidentified.

TCRdb re-called the reads through MiXCR, storing one row per CDR3 protein. This sample has about 830,000 distinct CDR3 sequences; 30% to 35% occur once, and the top ten carry approximately 13%. Specimen: cultured CD8+ T cells from PBMCs, collected from culture after CMV antigen stimulation. The V call is TRBV7-9, the J call TRBJ1-1; D is unclear. The source of this sequence is a human donor in good health (CMV status not recorded). Some clones in this sample may be carry-over from other donors' samples. The CDR3 region is CASRWSGPNTEAFF. The CDR3 bases are TGTGCCAGCAGGTGGAGCGGGCCGAACACTGAAGCTTTCTTT.